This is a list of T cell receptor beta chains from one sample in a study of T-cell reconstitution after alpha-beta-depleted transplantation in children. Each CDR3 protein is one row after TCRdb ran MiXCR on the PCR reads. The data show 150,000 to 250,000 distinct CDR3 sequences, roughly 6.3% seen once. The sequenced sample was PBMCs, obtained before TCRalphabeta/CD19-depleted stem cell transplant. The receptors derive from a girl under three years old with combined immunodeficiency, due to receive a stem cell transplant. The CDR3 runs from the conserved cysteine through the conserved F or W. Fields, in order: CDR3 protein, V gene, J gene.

CDR3 protein: CASSRSSGSYEQYF
V gene: TRBV7-2
J gene: TRBJ2-7

CDR3 protein: CASSRGEGDNSPLHF
V gene: TRBV4-2
J gene: TRBJ1-6

CDR3 protein: CASSQDWVGNQPQHF
V gene: TRBV4-3
J gene: TRBJ1-5

CDR3 protein: CASNTGVGQTQYF
V gene: TRBV7-9
J gene: TRBJ2-5

CDR3 protein: CASSVADTGELFF
V gene: TRBV5-6
J gene: TRBJ2-2

CDR3 protein: CASSSPIFTSTDTQYF
V gene: TRBV6-2/TRBV6-3
J gene: TRBJ2-3

CDR3 protein: CSARGPLVNEQFF
V gene: TRBV20-1
J gene: TRBJ2-1

CDR3 protein: CSAKRSRETQYF
V gene: TRBV20-1
J gene: TRBJ2-5

CDR3 protein: CASSTDSGVAAYEQYF
V gene: TRBV19
J gene: TRBJ2-7

CDR3 protein: CASERGGQSYEQYF
V gene: TRBV7-9
J gene: TRBJ2-7

CDR3 protein: CASSLGYLGSYNEQFF
V gene: TRBV7-9
J gene: TRBJ2-1

CDR3 protein: CSMEGLRKTQYF
V gene: TRBV29-1
J gene: TRBJ2-5

CDR3 protein: CATGPTKAQYF
V gene: TRBV2
J gene: TRBJ2-7

CDR3 protein: CASSFGGFDQPQHF
V gene: TRBV5-1
J gene: TRBJ1-5

CDR3 protein: CASSSGQSLNEKLFF
V gene: TRBV7-9
J gene: TRBJ1-4

CDR3 protein: CASSLSGTTLRVLQETQYF
V gene: TRBV28
J gene: TRBJ2-5

CDR3 protein: CASSFRLLAGEHTDTQYF
V gene: TRBV28
J gene: TRBJ2-3

CDR3 protein: CASTEGDSCDF
V gene: TRBV21-1
J gene: TRBJ2-4

CDR3 protein: CATSRDGTSGNTEAFF
V gene: TRBV15
J gene: TRBJ1-1

CDR3 protein: CASSLPSSGPTNEQFF
V gene: TRBV7-2
J gene: TRBJ2-1

CDR3 protein: CASSLWAGILNTEAFF
V gene: TRBV7-9
J gene: TRBJ1-1

CDR3 protein: CASSLPRRGRVGYTF
V gene: TRBV28
J gene: TRBJ1-2

CDR3 protein: CASSYVWAGGNEYNEQFF
V gene: TRBV6-5
J gene: TRBJ2-1

CDR3 protein: CAARGPPGYGYTF
V gene: TRBV12-3/TRBV12-4
J gene: TRBJ1-2